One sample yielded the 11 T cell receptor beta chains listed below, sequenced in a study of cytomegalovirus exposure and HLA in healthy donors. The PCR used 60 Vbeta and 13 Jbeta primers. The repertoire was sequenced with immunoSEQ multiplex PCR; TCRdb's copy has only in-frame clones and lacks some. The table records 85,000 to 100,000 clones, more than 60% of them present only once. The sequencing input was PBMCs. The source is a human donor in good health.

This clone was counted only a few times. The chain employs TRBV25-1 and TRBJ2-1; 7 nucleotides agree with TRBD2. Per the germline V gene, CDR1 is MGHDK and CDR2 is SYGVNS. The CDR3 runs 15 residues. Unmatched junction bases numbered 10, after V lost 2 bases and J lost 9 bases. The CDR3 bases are TGTGCCAGCAGTGAACCTAGCGGATGGGCCGGTGAGCAGTTCTTC. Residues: CASSEPSGWAGEQFF.

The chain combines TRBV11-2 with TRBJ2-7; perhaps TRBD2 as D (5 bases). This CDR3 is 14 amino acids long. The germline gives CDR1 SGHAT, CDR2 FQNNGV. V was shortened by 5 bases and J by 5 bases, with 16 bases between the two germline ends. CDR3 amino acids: CASSPTTRDNEQYF. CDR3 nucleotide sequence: TGTGCCAGCAGCCCCACGACCCGGGATAACGAGCAGTACTTC.

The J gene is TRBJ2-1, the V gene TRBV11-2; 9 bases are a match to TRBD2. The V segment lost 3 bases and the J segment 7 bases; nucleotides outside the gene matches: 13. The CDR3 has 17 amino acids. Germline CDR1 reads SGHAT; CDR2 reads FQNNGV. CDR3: CASSFILDGREGNEQFF. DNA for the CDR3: TGTGCCAGCAGCTTCATACTGGATGGGCGGGAGGGAAATGAGCAGTTCTTC. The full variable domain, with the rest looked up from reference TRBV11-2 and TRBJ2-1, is EAGVAQSPRYKIIEKRQSVAFWCNPISGHATLYWYQQILGQGPKLLIQFQNNGVVDDSQLPKDRFSAERLKGVDSTLKIQPAKLEDSAVYLCASSFILDGREGNEQFFGPGTRLTVL.

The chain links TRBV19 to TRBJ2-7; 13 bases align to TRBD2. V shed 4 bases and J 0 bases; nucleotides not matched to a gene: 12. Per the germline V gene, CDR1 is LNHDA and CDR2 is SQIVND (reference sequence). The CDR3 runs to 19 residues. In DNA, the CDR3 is TGTGCCAGTAGTAGGATGGGGACTAGCGGGATCGGAAGCTCCTACGAGCAGTACTTC. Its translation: CASSRMGTSGIGSSYEQYF.

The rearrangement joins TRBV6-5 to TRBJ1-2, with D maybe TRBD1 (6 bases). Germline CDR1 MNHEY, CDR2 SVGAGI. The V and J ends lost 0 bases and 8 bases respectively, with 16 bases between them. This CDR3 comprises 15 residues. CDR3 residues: CASSYSRAGAGGYTF. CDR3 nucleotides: TGTGCCAGCAGTTACTCGAGGGCGGGGGCAGGCGGCTACACCTTC.

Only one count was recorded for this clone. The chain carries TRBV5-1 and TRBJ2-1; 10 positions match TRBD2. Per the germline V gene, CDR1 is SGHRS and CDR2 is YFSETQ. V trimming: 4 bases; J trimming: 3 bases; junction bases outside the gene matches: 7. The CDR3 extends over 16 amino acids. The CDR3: CASSPPASGGYNEQFF. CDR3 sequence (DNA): TGCGCCAGCAGCCCGCCGGCTAGCGGGGGCTACAATGAGCAGTTCTTC.

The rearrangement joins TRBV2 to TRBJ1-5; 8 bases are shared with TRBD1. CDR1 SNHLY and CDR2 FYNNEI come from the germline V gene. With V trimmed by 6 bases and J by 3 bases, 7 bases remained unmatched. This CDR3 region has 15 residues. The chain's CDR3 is CASSVDRELNQPQHF. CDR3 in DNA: TGTGCCAGCAGCGTGGACAGGGAACTCAATCAGCCCCAGCATTTT.

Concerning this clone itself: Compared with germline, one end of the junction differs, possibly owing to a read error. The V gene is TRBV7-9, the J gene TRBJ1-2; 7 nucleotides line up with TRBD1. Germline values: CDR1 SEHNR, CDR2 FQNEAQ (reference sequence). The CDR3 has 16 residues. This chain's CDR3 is CSSSSMNRGENYGYTF. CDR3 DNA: TGTTCCAGCAGCTCTATGAACAGGGGAGAAAACTATGGCTACACCTTC.

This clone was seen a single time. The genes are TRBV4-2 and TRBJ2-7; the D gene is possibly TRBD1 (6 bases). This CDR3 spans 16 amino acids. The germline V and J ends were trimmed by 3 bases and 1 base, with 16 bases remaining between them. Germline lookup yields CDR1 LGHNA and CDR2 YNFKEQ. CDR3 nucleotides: TGTGCCAGCAGCCACGTATCCGGGACACTTTCCTACGAGCAGTACTTC. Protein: CASSHVSGTLSYEQYF.

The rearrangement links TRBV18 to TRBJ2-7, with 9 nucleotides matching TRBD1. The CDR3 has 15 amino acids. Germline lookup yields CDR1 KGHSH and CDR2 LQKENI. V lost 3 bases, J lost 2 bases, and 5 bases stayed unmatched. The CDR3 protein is CASSPGTGITYEQYF. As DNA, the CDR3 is TGTGCCAGCTCACCGGGGACAGGGATAACCTACGAGCAGTACTTC. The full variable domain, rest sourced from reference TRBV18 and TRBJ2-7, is NAGVMQNPRHLVRRRGQEARLRCSPMKGHSHVYWYRQLPEEGLKFMVYLQKENIIDESGMPKERFSAEFPKEGPSILRIQQVVRGDSAAYFCASSPGTGITYEQYFGPGTRLTVT.

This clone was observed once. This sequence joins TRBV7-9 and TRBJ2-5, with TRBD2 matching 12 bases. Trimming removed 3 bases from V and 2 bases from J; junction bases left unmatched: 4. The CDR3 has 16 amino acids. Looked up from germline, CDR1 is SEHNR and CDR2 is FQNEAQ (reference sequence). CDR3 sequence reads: CASSLTSGGTQETQYF. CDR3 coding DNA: TGTGCCAGCAGCTTGACTAGCGGGGGAACTCAAGAGACCCAGTACTTC. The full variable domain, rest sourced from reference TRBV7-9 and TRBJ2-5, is DTGVSQNPRHKITKRGQNVTFRCDPISEHNRLYWYRQTLGQGPEFLTYFQNEAQLEKSRLLSDRFSAERPKGSFSTLEIQRTEQGDSAMYLCASSLTSGGTQETQYFGPGTRLLVL.